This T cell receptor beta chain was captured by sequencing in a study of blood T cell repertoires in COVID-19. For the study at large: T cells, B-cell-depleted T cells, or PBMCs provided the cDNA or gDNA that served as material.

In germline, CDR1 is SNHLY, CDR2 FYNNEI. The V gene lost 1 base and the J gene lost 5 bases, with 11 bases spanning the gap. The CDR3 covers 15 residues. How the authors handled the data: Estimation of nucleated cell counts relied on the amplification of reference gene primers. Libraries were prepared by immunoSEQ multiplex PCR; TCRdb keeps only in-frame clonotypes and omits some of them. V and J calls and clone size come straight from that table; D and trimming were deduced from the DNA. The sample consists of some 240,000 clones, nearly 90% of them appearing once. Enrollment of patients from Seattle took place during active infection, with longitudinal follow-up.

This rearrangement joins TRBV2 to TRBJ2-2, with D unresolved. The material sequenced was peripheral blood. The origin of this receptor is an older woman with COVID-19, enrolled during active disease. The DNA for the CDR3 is TGTGCCAGCAGTGAAGTCGGGTTGGAGACCGGGGAGCTGTTTTTT. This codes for CASSEVGLETGELFF.